Shown below are 8 T cell receptor beta chains from a single sample sequenced in a study of siplizumab effects on memory and regulatory T cells. Profiling relied on immunoSEQ multiplex PCR, and the TCRdb table lists in-frame clones only, not all of them. The sample consists of around 99,000 clones, 92% of them appearing once. Material for sequencing was Tregs sorted from blood. These receptors came from a human donor in good health.

The chain joins TRBV5-1 to TRBJ2-3; no clear D. The CDR3 length is 12 residues. The ends were cut back, 4 bases at V and 7 bases at J, with 10 bases in the middle. The germline CDR1 and CDR2 sequences are SGHRS and YFSETQ. The CDR3 spells CASSPYENTQYF. For the CDR3, the DNA is TGCGCCAGCAGCCCCTATGAGAATACGCAGTATTTT.

The chain employs TRBV4-1 and TRBJ1-2, with TRBD1 identical over 7 bases. J gave up 0 bases and V 1 base, and 5 bases lay outside the gene matches. Germline assignment: CDR1 MGHRA and CDR2 YSYEKL. The CDR3 spans 16 residues. This CDR3 is CASSQASGTANYGYTF. CDR3 coding DNA: TGCGCCAGCAGCCAAGCATCCGGGACAGCTAACTATGGCTACACCTTC.

CDR3 region: CASSHAGLAKNIQYF. The CDR3 bases are TGCGCCAGCAGCCATGCGGGACTAGCCAAAAACATTCAGTACTTC. The V call is TRBV4-1, the J call TRBJ2-4, with D possibly TRBD2 on 6 matching bases. Trimming left V 3 bases short and J 0 bases short, with 9 bases between. The CDR3 loop spans 15 amino acids. The germline V gene has CDR1 MGHRA and CDR2 YSYEKL.

The chain has TRBV28 and TRBJ1-4; no definite D call. CDR1 and CDR2 from the germline V gene are MDHEN and SYDVKM. V lost 6 bases and J lost 0, with 11 bases in between. This CDR3 has 15 residues. CDR3 in DNA: TGTGCCAGCAGGATTCTAGGAACAACTAATGAAAAACTGTTTTTT. This sequence encodes CASRILGTTNEKLFF.

The V call is TRBV28, the J call TRBJ1-4; no definite D call. V was pared by 6 bases and J by 1 base, with 12 bases between. CDR3 length equals 15 residues. Germline-derived CDR1 and CDR2 are MDHEN and SYDVKM. This CDR3 reads CASRTLRITNEKLFF. DNA of the CDR3: TGTGCCAGCAGGACCCTGAGGATAACTAATGAAAAACTGTTTTTT.

The chain uses TRBV7-9 and TRBJ2-7; the D is unclear. Trimming stripped 2 bases from V and 0 bases from J, with 8 bases between. Per the germline V gene, CDR1 is SEHNR and CDR2 is FQNEAQ (reference sequence). This CDR3 is built from 14 residues. Written as DNA, the CDR3 is TGTGCCAGCAGCTTACAGTTGAGCTCCTACGAGCAGTACTTC. This codes for CASSLQLSSYEQYF.

This clone was counted only a few times. One junction end disagrees with the germline gene, perhaps due to a read error. V usage is TRBV9 and J usage is TRBJ2-1, with TRBD2 identical over 12 bases. The CDR3 has 15 amino acids. Germline V gene sequence: CDR1 SGDLS, CDR2 YYNGEE. CDR3 amino acids: CASSVRLAGGSWRIF. The CDR3 DNA reads TGTGCCAGCAGCGTAAGGCTAGCGGGGGGGTCATGGCGGATCTTC.

The rearrangement joins TRBV5-1 to TRBJ1-1; D ambiguous. Trimming shortened V by 1 base and J by 1 base, and 5 bases separated the two germline ends. The CDR3 consists of 13 residues. Germline CDR1 SGHRS, CDR2 YFSETQ. The CDR3 DNA is TGCGCCAGCAGCTTGAATCAGAACACTGAAGCTTTCTTT. Translating it yields CASSLNQNTEAFF. Supplemented by reference TRBV5-1 and TRBJ1-1, the full variable domain reads KAGVTQTPRYLIKTRGQQVTLSCSPISGHRSVSWYQQTPGQGLQFLFEYFSETQRNKGNFPGRFSGRQFSNSRSEMNVSTLELGDSALYLCASSLNQNTEAFFGQGTRLTVV.